This TCR beta chain was recovered during a study of OX40 agonist ivuxolimab in advanced cancers. A note on the overall study: Ivuxolimab was an agonistic, fully human IgG2 monoclonal antibody directed against OX40 (CD134), a costimulatory receptor. Intravenous ivuxolimab was administered to patients every 2 weeks at six dose levels: 0.01, 0.1, 0.3, 1.5, 3 and 10 mg/kg. Among the 52 dose-escalation patients, some 19 had hepatocellular carcinoma, approximately 15 melanoma, 9 renal cell carcinoma and 9 head and neck cancer. The dose-escalation cohort was about 83% male with a mean age of about 65 years, ranging from about 20 to 85. Patients were allowed to have had prior anti-PD-1, anti-PD-L1 or anti-CTLA-4 therapy, and 30% to 40% of the dose-escalation patients had been treated with checkpoint inhibitors. Partial responses occurred in three dose-escalation patients, of whom one had hepatocellular carcinoma and two had cutaneous melanoma. Peripheral TCRbeta sequencing aimed to test whether ivuxolimab altered TCR sequence diversity and caused clonal T-cell expansion. The paper covers the monotherapy dose-escalation part of the phase I ivuxolimab trial, which included N = 52 patients.

The trial excluded patients who had a history of autoimmune disease or who were on systemic immunosuppression. Peripheral blood for TCR sequencing was drawn from every dose cohort at baseline, at cycle 4 day 1 and at cycle 7 day 1. Samples came from an open-label, multicenter, first-in-human phase I dose-escalation trial of ivuxolimab. Adults with locally advanced or metastatic melanoma, renal cell carcinoma, hepatocellular carcinoma or head and neck squamous cell carcinoma were enrolled in the trial. Before TCR sequencing, CD4+ T cells and CD8+ T cells were sorted from peripheral blood as separate populations. The research as a whole found: In the 0.1-3.0 mg/kg groups, partial responders had among the lowest normalized peripheral clonal expansion, particularly in CD8+ T cells. Low levels of normalized T-cell clonal expansion were also shown by some nonresponding patients. After ivuxolimab, more expanded clones were found on average in CD8+ T cells than in CD4+ T cells. Antigen specificity was not determined for the clonally expanded peripheral T cells. Clonal expansion of both CD4+ and CD8+ blood T cells was observed from baseline to week 6 at doses 0.1 to 3.0 mg/kg.

Genomic DNA was isolated from the sorted cells so that the TCRbeta CDR3 region could be sequenced. The immunoSEQ Assay was used to sequence the TCRbeta CDR3 regions. TCRdb's version of the immuneACCESS table is confined to in-frame rearrangements and falls short of the full clone set. An unresolved V gene accounts for under half of the shortfall where checked; the remainder is of unknown origin. The sample table contains some 98,000 clones; only one count was recorded for more than 75% of them. Clones ranked in the top ten supply about 0.3% of the sample. The germline V gene gives CDR1 as LGHNA and CDR2 as YNFKEQ. The junction shows trimming of 2 bases on V and 1 base on J, plus 2 bases between the germline ends. The CDR3, from cysteine to phenylalanine, totals 12 residues. Here the CDR3 DNA is all that survives: 36 bases in frame from base 1. This clone was found a few times. Which antigen it targets is not known. No base quality information exists; no much larger clone differs at one position.

The sequence joins TRBV4-2 to TRBJ2-5; the D gene identity is not certain. The origin of this receptor is an adult with an advanced solid tumor such as melanoma, head and neck, liver or kidney cancer. Sequencing used CD4+ or CD8+ T cells sorted from blood, obtained in a trial of the OX40 agonist ivuxolimab. This receptor has the CDR3 CASSQSQETQYF. DNA sequence: TGTGCCAGCAGCCAATCCCAAGAGACCCAGTACTTC.